A selection of T cell receptor beta chains follows, all from one sample in a study of T-cell reconstitution after alpha-beta-depleted transplantation in children. One entry per CDR3 protein, called by TCRdb with MiXCR from the PCR reads. The repertoire holds about 580,000 distinct CDR3 sequences, with about a quarter as singletons. Sample: PBMCs, taken before TCRalphabeta/CD19-depleted stem cell transplant. The receptors shown here come from a boy under three years old with Wiskott-Aldrich syndrome, due to receive a stem cell transplant. The conserved cysteine and the conserved F or W are not part of the CDR3 here. The order of the fields is J gene, V gene, D gene, CDR3 length, CDR3 protein. D genes are given only for firm matches.

J gene: TRBJ2-6
V gene: TRBV5-1
D gene: -
CDR3 length: 15
CDR3 protein: ASSRDSVGPGANVLT

J gene: TRBJ2-1
V gene: TRBV7-6
D gene: TRBD2
CDR3 length: 15
CDR3 protein: ASSSGTSGTFHNEQF

J gene: TRBJ1-2
V gene: TRBV27
D gene: -
CDR3 length: 10
CDR3 protein: ASSSIGYGYT

J gene: TRBJ1-5
V gene: TRBV12-3/TRBV12-4
D gene: TRBD1
CDR3 length: 12
CDR3 protein: ASRAGQGPQPQH

J gene: TRBJ2-5
V gene: TRBV7-9
D gene: -
CDR3 length: 13
CDR3 protein: ASSFIGRSQETQY

J gene: TRBJ2-7
V gene: TRBV29-1
D gene: -
CDR3 length: 14
CDR3 protein: SVGGIGKSNSYEQY

J gene: TRBJ2-3
V gene: TRBV5-1
D gene: -
CDR3 length: 9
CDR3 protein: ASSLASTQY

J gene: TRBJ2-7
V gene: TRBV4-2
D gene: TRBD1
CDR3 length: 16
CDR3 protein: ASSPTPNKDRVRHEQY

J gene: TRBJ2-2
V gene: TRBV3-1
D gene: TRBD1
CDR3 length: 13
CDR3 protein: ASSPFRGSTGELF

J gene: TRBJ2-3
V gene: TRBV5-1
D gene: -
CDR3 length: 16
CDR3 protein: ASSLVVLAGWGTDTQY

J gene: TRBJ2-1
V gene: TRBV5-1
D gene: -
CDR3 length: 12
CDR3 protein: ASSFSRLYNEQF

J gene: TRBJ1-2
V gene: TRBV4-2
D gene: -
CDR3 length: 13
CDR3 protein: ASSHLRGLNYGYT

J gene: TRBJ1-5
V gene: TRBV20-1
D gene: -
CDR3 length: 12
CDR3 protein: SAIAGIGGQPQH

J gene: TRBJ1-5
V gene: TRBV5-8
D gene: TRBD1
CDR3 length: 14
CDR3 protein: ASSLDTGTGLGPQH

J gene: TRBJ2-1
V gene: TRBV7-2
D gene: -
CDR3 length: 12
CDR3 protein: ASSLSLISNEQF

J gene: TRBJ1-1
V gene: TRBV5-8
D gene: TRBD1
CDR3 length: 15
CDR3 protein: ASSLPGGPRMNTEAF

J gene: TRBJ2-1
V gene: TRBV12-3/TRBV12-4
D gene: TRBD1
CDR3 length: 13
CDR3 protein: ASLRLGTVYNEQF

J gene: TRBJ1-1
V gene: TRBV11-2
D gene: -
CDR3 length: 11
CDR3 protein: ASSLKWGGEAF

J gene: TRBJ2-3
V gene: TRBV5-4
D gene: -
CDR3 length: 11
CDR3 protein: ASSSRTGDTQY

J gene: TRBJ2-1
V gene: TRBV12-3/TRBV12-4
D gene: TRBD2
CDR3 length: 14
CDR3 protein: ASRRTLAGDYNEQF

J gene: TRBJ2-1
V gene: TRBV20-1
D gene: TRBD2
CDR3 length: 12
CDR3 protein: SARGLREFDEQF

J gene: TRBJ1-5
V gene: TRBV7-2
D gene: -
CDR3 length: 13
CDR3 protein: ASSSVANSNQPQH

J gene: TRBJ1-1
V gene: TRBV29-1
D gene: TRBD1
CDR3 length: 10
CDR3 protein: SGGQGRTEAF

J gene: TRBJ1-5
V gene: TRBV12-3/TRBV12-4
D gene: -
CDR3 length: 12
CDR3 protein: ASSRPSPNQPQH

J gene: TRBJ2-7
V gene: TRBV5-1
D gene: TRBD2
CDR3 length: 12
CDR3 protein: ASSFSGSTYEQY

J gene: TRBJ1-2
V gene: TRBV20-1
D gene: -
CDR3 length: 12
CDR3 protein: SAPLDGLDYGYT

J gene: TRBJ2-1
V gene: TRBV5-1
D gene: TRBD2
CDR3 length: 15
CDR3 protein: ASSPGLAGGFYNEQF

J gene: TRBJ2-7
V gene: TRBV10-1
D gene: -
CDR3 length: 9
CDR3 protein: ASSAGSGQY